The 32 T cell receptor beta chains below were found in one sample sequenced in a study of Ad26.COV2.S vaccination and SARS-CoV-2 variants. Clones were sequenced by immunoSEQ multiplex PCR, and TCRdb holds only the in-frame ones, with some missing. The table records 400,000 to 500,000 clones, roughly 90% of them present only once. Treatment denoted: about 20 received Ad26.COV2.S at low or high dose, single or two shots; about five received placebo; per-sample allocation not given. Specimens were obtained on day 63 following the first vaccine or placebo injection. Sequenced material: peripheral blood, taken in a trial of Ad26.COV2.S vaccine versus placebo. These receptors all stem from a person aged 18 to 65 who received the Ad26.COV2.S COVID-19 vaccine or a placebo.

The chain has TRBV6-5 and TRBJ2-5; D gene uncertain. The germline CDR1 and CDR2 sequences are MNHEY and SVGAGI. Trimming removed 7 bases from V and 5 bases from J, with 5 bases in between. There are 10 residues in the CDR3. CDR3 residues: CASNQETQYF. The CDR3 DNA follows: TGTGCCAGCAATCAGGAGACCCAGTACTTC.

This clone was observed at least ten times. V gene TRBV4-1 combines with J gene TRBJ1-1, with D possibly being TRBD1 (5 bases). V was shortened by 5 bases and J by 1 base, with 14 bases between the two germline ends. CDR1 is MGHRA and CDR2 is YSYEKL in the germline V gene. The CDR3 runs 15 residues. The DNA of the CDR3 is TGCGCCAGCAGCTACCCGGGGACGAGGAACACTGAAGCTTTCTTT. It translates to CASSYPGTRNTEAFF.

This chain links TRBV9 with TRBJ2-3; TRBD2 might be the D (5 bases). This CDR3 is 16 amino acids long. V lost 1 base, J lost 1 base, and 13 bases lay in between. Germline CDR1 reads SGDLS; CDR2 reads YYNGEE. The DNA for the CDR3 is TGTGCCAGCAGCGTAAAGGGAGTTGATGGCACAGATACGCAGTATTTT. This encodes CASSVKGVDGTDTQYF.

This sequence joins TRBV7-3 and TRBJ2-3; D might be TRBD1 or TRBD2, each matching 6 bases. From germline, CDR1 is SGHTA and CDR2 FQGTGA. Trimming shortened V by 1 base and J by 4 bases, and 9 bases separated the two germline ends. CDR3 length: 14 amino acids. CDR3: CASSLRRGADTQYF. In DNA, the CDR3 is TGTGCCAGCAGCTTAAGGAGGGGGGCAGATACGCAGTATTTT.

This sequence joins TRBV5-1 and TRBJ1-4; 10 bases map to TRBD1. Germline V gene sequence: CDR1 SGHRS, CDR2 YFSETQ. Germline trimming cut 4 bases from V and 8 bases from J; bases unmatched to any gene: 8. The CDR3 is made up of 15 amino acids. The CDR3 sequence: CASSPAWTGGEKLFF. CDR3 coding DNA: TGCGCCAGCAGCCCGGCTTGGACAGGGGGGGAAAAACTGTTTTTT.

This clone appeared a few times. The gene calls are TRBV19 and TRBJ1-2; tentatively, D is TRBD1 (5 bases). V was trimmed by 5 bases and J by 7 bases, leaving 17 bases between them. The CDR3 is 14 residues long. Germline lookup yields CDR1 LNHDA and CDR2 SQIVND (reference sequence). The CDR3 coding sequence is TGTGCCAGTAGTGTTCCGGGACTCACCTTTGGCTACACCTTC. Protein product: CASSVPGLTFGYTF.

Concerning this clone itself: Different DNA sequences within this sample yield the same CDR3. The chain couples TRBV9 to TRBJ1-5; no reliable D call. Germline V lookup: CDR1 SGDLS, CDR2 YYNGEE. Trimming pared 0 bases from V and 4 bases from J, leaving 5 bases between. CDR3 length: 13 residues. The DNA of the CDR3 is TGTGCCAGCAGCGTAGACGGGAATCAGCCCCAGCATTTT. Translated: CASSVDGNQPQHF.

This chain uses TRBV4-3 with TRBJ2-3, with 7 nucleotides matching TRBD1. In germline, CDR1 is LGHNA, CDR2 YSLEER. The CDR3 runs 13 residues. The V and J ends lost 1 base and 8 bases, in that order; junction bases with no gene match: 3. This CDR3 is CASSQANRGTQYF. The CDR3 bases are TGCGCCAGCAGCCAAGCAAACAGGGGTACGCAGTATTTT.

The chain recombines TRBV5-5 with TRBJ2-7; 7 positions match TRBD1. Germline CDR1 SGHKS, CDR2 YYEKEE (reference sequence). With 3 bases clipped from V and 5 bases from J, the junction kept 8 bases outside the gene matches. This CDR3 has 14 residues. The CDR3 sequence: CASSSYDRVHEQYF. CDR3 DNA: TGTGCCAGCAGCTCTTATGACAGGGTCCACGAGCAGTACTTC.

This sequence joins TRBV6-6 and TRBJ2-2, with 8 bases fitting TRBD2. This CDR3 contains 16 residues. Germline V gene lookup returns CDR1 MNHNY and CDR2 SVGAGI (reference sequence). V lost 6 bases and J lost 3; bases outside the gene matches: 9. The CDR3 reads CASRLPGGLDTGELFF. The CDR3 nucleotides are TGTGCCAGCAGATTACCGGGGGGGCTGGACACCGGGGAGCTGTTTTTT.

This chain connects TRBV23-1 to TRBJ2-7, with 11 bases fitting TRBD1. TRBV23-1 is an ORF for which the function is uncertain. V trimming: 4 bases; J trimming: 5 bases; junction bases outside the gene matches: 7. This CDR3 contains 15 residues. CDR3 loop: CASSPRGTGGNEQYF. The CDR3 DNA sequence: TGCGCCAGCAGTCCACGCGGGACAGGGGGGAACGAGCAGTACTTC.

The chain has TRBV11-2 and TRBJ2-1; perhaps TRBD2 as D (7 bases). Trimming stripped 0 bases from V and 6 bases from J, with 12 bases between. Germline V gene sequence: CDR1 SGHAT, CDR2 FQNNGV. This CDR3 has 15 residues. The CDR3 is CASSLDRGASNEQFF. In DNA, the CDR3 is TGTGCCAGCAGCTTAGATCGGGGGGCAAGCAATGAGCAGTTCTTC.

The chain has TRBV10-2 and TRBJ2-3, with 10 bases that match TRBD2. J was trimmed by 7 bases and V by 7 bases; bases with no gene match: 11. The CDR3 has 15 residues. Germline lookup yields CDR1 WSHSY and CDR2 SAAADI. The CDR3 DNA reads as TGCGCCAGCACCCTTGAGCGGGGGGGCAGAAATACGCAGTATTTT. Protein product: CASTLERGGRNTQYF.

The rearrangement joins TRBV7-9 to TRBJ2-2; D possibly corresponds to TRBD2 (5 bases). Deletions cut 5 bases from V and 13 bases from J, with 11 bases between. Germline CDR1 is SEHNR and CDR2 is FQNEAQ (reference sequence). The CDR3 extends over 11 amino acids. CDR3 nucleotide sequence: TGTGCCAGCAGCACGTCTCGGGGGCTGTTTTTT. It translates to CASSTSRGLFF.

V usage is TRBV7-2 and J usage is TRBJ1-2; the D gene is possibly TRBD1 (5 bases). This CDR3 is built from 13 residues. CDR1 SGHTA and CDR2 FQGNSA come from the germline V gene. Between the trimmed V and J ends, which lost 5 bases and 8 bases, there was a span of 15 bases. In DNA form, the CDR3 reads TGTGCCAGCAGCGTCACAGGCTCCCGAGGCTACACCTTC. This sequence encodes CASSVTGSRGYTF.

This chain uses TRBV9 with TRBJ1-3, with D maybe TRBD1 (5 bases). The V and J ends lost 0 bases and 0 bases respectively, with 13 bases between them. The length of the CDR3 is 17 residues. Germline values: CDR1 SGDLS, CDR2 YYNGEE. CDR3 protein: CASSVGLGGASGNTIYF. The CDR3 DNA sequence: TGTGCCAGCAGCGTAGGCTTGGGGGGAGCCTCTGGAAACACCATATATTTT. Full variable domain (remainder filled in from reference TRBV9 and TRBJ1-3): DSGVTQTPKHLITATGQRVTLRCSPRSGDLSVYWYQQSLDQGLQFLIQYYNGEERAKGNILERFSAQQFPDLHSELNLSSLELGDSALYFCASSVGLGGASGNTIYFGEGSWLTVV.

This chain links TRBV6-5 with TRBJ2-7; TRBD1 matches at 9 bases. The V gene's germline CDR1 is MNHEY and CDR2 SVGAGI. With V trimmed by 6 bases and J by 3 bases, 6 bases remained unmatched. The CDR3 totals 14 residues. The CDR3 sequence is CASSSGTGRYEQYF. The CDR3, as DNA: TGTGCCAGCAGCTCCGGGACAGGGCGCTACGAGCAGTACTTC.

CDR3 region: CASSPQPYGGKNEQYF. The CDR3 DNA follows: TGTGCCAGCAGCCCCCAGCCCTACGGGGGGAAAAACGAGCAGTACTTC. This chain joins TRBV9 and TRBJ2-7; 7 bases are shared with TRBD2. The germline gives CDR1 SGDLS, CDR2 YYNGEE. The junction had 15 bases not matched to a gene; V was cut back by 4 bases and J by 5 bases. The length of the CDR3 is 16 residues.

The rearrangement joins TRBV5-4 to TRBJ2-1, with a tentative D call TRBD1 (6 bases). Deletions cut 6 bases from V and 1 base from J, with 17 bases between. Germline V CDR1 and CDR2: SGHNT, YYREEE (reference sequence). The length of the CDR3 is 16 residues. The CDR3 sequence: CASTKGGRESYNEQFF. The CDR3 nucleotides are TGTGCCAGCACAAAAGGGGGTAGGGAGTCCTACAATGAGCAGTTCTTC.

The genes are TRBV3-1 (or the pseudogene TRBV3-2) and TRBJ2-7, with a tentative D call TRBD2 (7 bases). In germline, CDR1 is LGHDT, CDR2 YNNKEL (reference sequence). The CDR3 is made up of 18 amino acids. Trimming cost V 1 base and J 0 bases, with 19 bases left between them. In nucleotides, the CDR3 is TGTGCCAGCAGCCAAGGTCGGAACGAGGGGGGGAGCTCCTACGAGCAGTACTTC. This codes for CASSQGRNEGGSSYEQYF.

This chain joins TRBV27 and TRBJ1-5, with 8 bases aligning to TRBD1. The CDR3 sequence is 15 residues long. Trimming took 6 bases from V and 4 from J; bases not matched to a gene: 8. CDR1 MNHEY and CDR2 SMNVEV come from the germline V gene (reference sequence). The CDR3 nucleotides are TGTGCCAGCAGCATAAGGACAGGGAGTAATCAGCCCCAGCATTTT. Residues: CASSIRTGSNQPQHF.

V usage is TRBV2 and J usage is TRBJ1-6, with 7 bases matching TRBD1. Unmatched junction bases numbered 5, after V lost 4 bases and J lost 2 bases. CDR1 SNHLY and CDR2 FYNNEI come from the germline V gene. CDR3 length: 16 amino acids. CDR3 in DNA: TGTGCCAGCAGTGGAAAAGGGGGCCCCTATAATTCACCCCTCCACTTT. Protein product: CASSGKGGPYNSPLHF.

In regard to this clone: A single base separates this from a much larger clone, so it may be a read error. The chain couples TRBV21-1 to TRBJ2-7. TRBV21-1 is described as a pseudogene. CDR3 length equals 11 residues. CDR3 coding DNA: TGTGCCAGCAGCAAATGCTACGAGCAGTACTTC. Residues: CASSKCYEQYF.

V and J are TRBV12-3 or TRBV12-4 and TRBJ2-5, with D unclear. V was pared by 6 bases and J by 5 bases, with 10 bases between. The length of the CDR3 is 12 residues. DNA of the CDR3: TGTGCCAGCAGCAGCAGGTTCGAGACCCAGTACTTC. Its protein is CASSSRFETQYF.

The V and J genes are TRBV29-1 and TRBJ2-3; 12 nucleotides match TRBD1. V shed 8 bases and J 9 bases; nucleotides not matched to a gene: 12. Germline lookup yields CDR1 SQVTM and CDR2 ANQGSEA. The CDR3 is 14 amino acids. The CDR3 DNA reads as TGCAGCACCCGGGACAGGGGGCTTGCGGGGACGCAGTATTTT. Encoded protein: CSTRDRGLAGTQYF.

This chain links TRBV15 with TRBJ2-7; D may be TRBD1 or TRBD2 (5 bases each). Germline V gives CDR1 LNHNV, CDR2 YYDKDF (reference sequence). The CDR3 consists of 15 residues. The V gene lost 0 bases and the J gene lost 6 bases, with 15 bases spanning the gap. The CDR3 reads CATSRDLWGSGEQYF. CDR3 in DNA: TGTGCCACCAGCAGAGATCTGTGGGGGTCGGGCGAGCAGTACTTC.

CDR3 loop: CASSGGRGKETQYF. In DNA, the CDR3 is TGTGCCAGCTCCGGTGGACGGGGAAAAGAGACCCAGTACTTC. The chain recombines TRBV18 with TRBJ2-5; weak D call: TRBD2 (5 bases). V was shortened by 6 bases and J by 3 bases, with 14 bases between the two germline ends. This CDR3 region has 14 residues. Germline V gives CDR1 KGHSH, CDR2 LQKENI. Supplemented by reference TRBV18 and TRBJ2-5, the full variable domain reads NAGVMQNPRHLVRRRGQEARLRCSPMKGHSHVYWYRQLPEEGLKFMVYLQKENIIDESGMPKERFSAEFPKEGPSILRIQQVVRGDSAAYFCASSGGRGKETQYFGPGTRLLVL.

The rearrangement links TRBV27 to TRBJ2-3; tentatively, D is TRBD2 (6 bases). V dropped 5 bases and J dropped 5 bases, with 14 bases sitting between them. This CDR3 spans 14 amino acids. CDR1 is MNHEY, CDR2 SMNVEV, per germline (reference sequence). Here the CDR3 reads CASSPRPGLDTQYF. The CDR3 region has the DNA TGTGCCAGCAGTCCCCGACCGGGACTAGATACGCAGTATTTT.

The chain couples TRBV19 to TRBJ2-2, with 8 positions matching TRBD1. In germline, CDR1 is LNHDA, CDR2 SQIVND (reference sequence). J gave up 5 bases and V 7 bases, and 6 bases lay outside the gene matches. The CDR3 runs to 14 residues. This CDR3 reads CASIATGATGELFF. The CDR3 coding sequence is TGTGCCAGTATCGCGACAGGGGCTACCGGGGAGCTGTTTTTT.

About this clone: The CDR3 end shows no conserved phenylalanine or tryptophan, and so a read error is likely. The DNA is omitted, as the CDR3 cannot be located on it reliably, and the CDR3 follows TCRdb's listing. V is TRBV20-1 and J is TRBJ1-5. The germline V gene has CDR1 DFQATT and CDR2 SNEGSKA (reference sequence). The CDR3 is made up of 10 amino acids, end residues included. The CDR3 spells CSAICPSVSL.

The chain joins TRBV5-6 to TRBJ1-2, with D possibly being TRBD1 (6 bases). V was shortened by 4 bases and J by 5 bases, with 9 bases between the two germline ends. This CDR3 region has 12 residues. CDR1 is SGHDT and CDR2 is YYEEEE in the germline V gene. The CDR3 loop is CASSVQGYGYTF. The CDR3 DNA reads TGTGCCAGCAGCGTACAGGGATATGGCTACACCTTC.

This sequence joins TRBV6-5 and TRBJ2-5; 14 bases fit TRBD2. V shed 6 bases, J shed 7 bases, and the junction held 7 bases outside the gene matches. The germline gives CDR1 MNHEY, CDR2 SVGAGI. This CDR3 contains 15 residues. CDR3 sequence: CASSPTSGGDRTQYF. The DNA for the CDR3 is TGTGCCAGCAGCCCGACTAGCGGGGGGGATAGGACCCAGTACTTC.